A single sample gave rise to the 23 T cell receptor beta chains below, sequenced in a study of beta chain features in type 1 diabetes. The sequenced template was cDNA made from the entire isolated RNA. TCRdb's table, derived via immunoSEQ multiplex PCR, lists solely in-frame clones and lacks some. The sample has about 24,000 clones, almost 70% seen once. Sequencing was carried out using Tregs from blood. The receptors derive from a woman between 40 and 50 years old in good health.

V and J are TRBV2 and TRBJ2-7, with 8 bases matching TRBD2. This CDR3 is built from 12 residues. V shed 6 bases and J 7 bases; nucleotides not matched to a gene: 5. Germline CDR1 and CDR2: SNHLY and FYNNEI. The CDR3 DNA reads as TGTGCCAGCAGCCCCGGGGGGGGAGAGCAGTACTTC. Translated, it gives CASSPGGGEQYF.

This clone was counted a few times. The genes are TRBV7-9 and TRBJ2-3; TRBD2 is a possible D gene (5 bases). This CDR3 is built from 16 residues. Germline CDR1 and CDR2: SEHNR and FQNEAQ (reference sequence). Deletions cut 5 bases from V and 0 bases from J, with 15 bases between. The chain's CDR3 is CASSPRASSSTDTQYF. The DNA for the CDR3 is TGTGCCAGCAGCCCGCGGGCCAGCTCTAGCACAGATACGCAGTATTTT.

The chain has TRBV7-2 and TRBJ2-1; a possible D gene is TRBD2 (6 bases). V was clipped by 1 base and J by 5 bases, with 15 bases between them. The CDR3 sequence is 16 residues long. Germline values: CDR1 SGHTA, CDR2 FQGNSA. CDR3 sequence (DNA): TGTGCCAGCAGCTTAGTGAGCGGGCTAAGCAACAATGAGCAGTTCTTC. This encodes CASSLVSGLSNNEQFF.

The chain combines TRBV18 with TRBJ1-2, with D possibly TRBD1 on 5 matching bases. CDR1 is KGHSH and CDR2 is LQKENI in the germline V gene. The CDR3 has 15 residues. V lost 3 bases and J 3 bases, leaving 14 bases between the germline ends. DNA of the CDR3: TGTGCCAGCTCACCCCGACAGTTAAACCACTATGGCTACACCTTC. This gives the protein CASSPRQLNHYGYTF.

The chain is built from TRBV7-2 and TRBJ2-5; 8 positions match TRBD2. The closer fit of TRBJ2-7 to the DNA end suggests the J call may be wrong. The CDR3 extends over 16 amino acids. The germline gives CDR1 SGHTA, CDR2 FQGNSA. The CDR3 nucleotides read TGTGCCAGCAGCCGAACTTCCGGGACTAGATCTTACGAGCAGTACTTC. Its translation is CASSRTSGTRSYEQYF.

The V call is TRBV5-1, the J call TRBJ2-5, with 7 bases identical to TRBD2. This CDR3 has 16 amino acids. J lost 4 bases, V lost 0 bases, and 9 bases had no gene match. The germline V gene has CDR1 SGHRS and CDR2 YFSETQ. In DNA form, the CDR3 reads TGCGCCAGCAGCTTGGCCCCTCCGACTAGCCCAGAGACCCAGTACTTC. It codes for CASSLAPPTSPETQYF.

This clone was picked up a small number of times. V gene TRBV5-6 combines with J gene TRBJ1-2; perhaps TRBD1 as D (6 bases). V lost 4 bases, J lost 5 bases, and 12 bases lay in between. Germline V gives CDR1 SGHDT, CDR2 YYEEEE. The CDR3 has 13 amino acids. CDR3 protein: CASSVAQGYGYTF. CDR3 DNA: TGTGCCAGCAGCGTCGCACAGGGATATGGCTACACCTTC.

The gene calls are TRBV6-1 and TRBJ2-5; D uncertain. The CDR3 extends over 11 amino acids. V dropped 6 bases and J dropped 5 bases, with 7 bases sitting between them. The germline gives CDR1 MNHNS, CDR2 SASEGT. CDR3 region: CASSLLETQYF. In DNA form, the CDR3 reads TGTGCCAGCAGCCTTCTGGAGACCCAGTACTTC.

With respect to this clone: Distinct nucleotide sequences in the sample also encode this CDR3. The chain carries TRBV2 and TRBJ2-7, with 11 bases aligning to TRBD1. The J segment lost 3 bases and the V segment lost 5 bases, leaving 3 bases of the junction unmatched. The CDR3 totals 14 residues. The germline CDR1 and CDR2 sequences are SNHLY and FYNNEI. The CDR3 DNA is TGTGCCAGCAGTCGGGACAGGGGGGACTACGAGCAGTACTTC. Protein sequence: CASSRDRGDYEQYF.

This clone was recorded once. The chain uses TRBV29-1 and TRBJ1-3; no clear D. V was clipped by 4 bases and J by 0 bases, with 7 bases between them. Germline V lookup: CDR1 SQVTM, CDR2 ANQGSEA. CDR3 length: 13 amino acids. DNA of the CDR3: TGCAGCGTTGCGCGGGACTCTGGAAACACCATATATTTT. Encoded protein: CSVARDSGNTIYF.

The chain combines TRBV27 with TRBJ1-5; D may be TRBD1 (5 bases). Germline V lookup: CDR1 MNHEY, CDR2 SMNVEV (reference sequence). Trimming left V 3 bases short and J 2 bases short, with 8 bases between. CDR3 length: 14 residues. The CDR3 coding sequence is TGTGCCAGCAGTTTCGGGGGTCGCAATCAGCCCCAGCATTTT. The encoded protein is CASSFGGRNQPQHF.

This clone was detected a few times. This chain links TRBV2 with TRBJ2-7, with a possible D match to TRBD2 (5 bases). The V gene's germline CDR1 is SNHLY and CDR2 FYNNEI. V dropped 7 bases and J dropped 7 bases, with 20 bases sitting between them. The CDR3 sequence is 14 residues long. This chain's CDR3 is CASTTGIPLREQYF. The CDR3 DNA reads as TGTGCCAGCACCACGGGGATTCCCCTTAGGGAGCAGTACTTC. Drawing the rest from reference TRBV2 and TRBJ2-7, the complete variable domain is EPEVTQTPSHQVTQMGQEVILRCVPISNHLYFYWYRQILGQKVEFLVSFYNNEISEKSEIFDDQFSVERPDGSNFTLKIRSTKLEDSAMYFCASTTGIPLREQYFGPGTRLTVT.

With regard to this clone: The junction and the germline gene differ at one end; a read error may be behind it. The chain uses TRBV14 and TRBJ2-1; D might be TRBD1 (6 bases). The CDR3 is 13 amino acids. CDR1 SGHDN and CDR2 FVKESK come from the germline V gene. The DNA for the CDR3 is TGTGCCAGCGGCCATCTCAGGGGCAATGAGCAGTTCTTC. Encoded protein: CASGHLRGNEQFF. Full variable domain (rest looked up from reference TRBV14 and TRBJ2-1): EAGVTQFPSHSVIEKGQTVTLRCDPISGHDNLYWYRRVMGKEIKFLLHFVKESKQDESGMPNNRFLAERTGGTYSTLKVQPAELEDSGVYFCASGHLRGNEQFFGPGTRLTVL.

The gene calls are TRBV7-2 and TRBJ2-5, with 7 bases lining up with TRBD1. Germline-derived CDR1 and CDR2 are SGHTA and FQGNSA. J lost 5 bases, V lost 2 bases, and 5 bases had no gene match. The CDR3 is made up of 14 amino acids. The CDR3 loop reads CASSLNGRGETQYF. The CDR3 nucleotides read TGTGCCAGCAGCTTAAACGGCAGGGGGGAGACCCAGTACTTC.

The chain couples TRBV4-2 to TRBJ2-5; 15 bases match TRBD2. V lost 1 base, J lost 5 bases, and 5 bases stayed unmatched. Germline values: CDR1 LGHNA, CDR2 YNFKEQ. The CDR3 is made up of 17 amino acids. CDR3 region: CASSQVGLAGGLETQYF. The CDR3 DNA is TGTGCCAGCAGCCAAGTCGGACTAGCGGGGGGGCTGGAGACCCAGTACTTC.

The rearrangement links TRBV9 to TRBJ2-7; the D gene is possibly TRBD1 (5 bases). The CDR3 sequence is 15 residues long. Germline assignment: CDR1 SGDLS and CDR2 YYNGEE. With 0 bases removed from V and 4 bases from J, the gap between germline ends came to 14 bases. The CDR3 nucleotides are TGTGCCAGCAGCGTAGGGTTAAGGGGAATGTACGAGCAGTACTTC. Its protein product is CASSVGLRGMYEQYF.

The CDR3 is CASSGGLATGNTIYF. The CDR3 DNA reads TGTGCCAGCAGCGGGGGACTAGCCACTGGAAACACCATATATTTT. The gene calls are TRBV9 and TRBJ1-3, with TRBD1 as a possible D gene (5 bases). Germline V gene lookup returns CDR1 SGDLS and CDR2 YYNGEE. The CDR3 extends over 15 amino acids. V lost 3 bases to trimming and J lost 2 bases, with 12 bases between them.

The rearrangement joins TRBV7-6 to TRBJ1-1; D possibly corresponds to TRBD1 (6 bases). V was cut by 6 bases and J by 1 base, with 12 bases left in between. CDR3 length: 14 amino acids. Germline V gene sequence: CDR1 SGHVS, CDR2 FNYEAQ. The CDR3 reads CASRTGTTNTEAFF. The CDR3 DNA is TGTGCCAGCAGAACCGGGACAACGAACACTGAAGCTTTCTTT. Filled out from reference TRBV7-6 and TRBJ1-1, the complete variable domain reads GAGVSQSPRYKVTKRGQDVALRCDPISGHVSLYWYRQALGQGPEFLTYFNYEAQQDKSGLPNDRFSAERPEGSISTLTIQRTEQRDSAMYRCASRTGTTNTEAFFGQGTRLTVV.

The chain joins TRBV5-1 to TRBJ2-7; a weak D match, TRBD2 (5 bases). Germline CDR1 is SGHRS and CDR2 is YFSETQ. This CDR3 comprises 13 residues. The V end was cut by 4 bases, the J end by 2 bases, with 10 bases between. The DNA of the CDR3 is TGCGCCAGCAGCCGACTACCTGCCTACGAGCAGTACTTC. Translated, it gives CASSRLPAYEQYF.

This clone was seen a few times. The chain couples TRBV7-2 to TRBJ2-7, with 9 bases that match TRBD2. The germline V gene encodes CDR1 SGHTA and CDR2 FQGNSA. The CDR3 is 15 residues long. With V trimmed by 4 bases and J by 3 bases, 7 bases remained unmatched. The CDR3 here is CASSWASGAFYEQYF. The CDR3 nucleotides are TGTGCCAGCAGCTGGGCTAGCGGGGCCTTCTACGAGCAGTACTTC.

V usage is TRBV7-8 and J usage is TRBJ2-1; D is unresolved. V shed 2 bases and J shed 4 bases, with 6 bases lying between them. The CDR3 covers 13 residues. Germline V gives CDR1 SGHVS, CDR2 FQNEAQ. The CDR3 region has the DNA TGTGCCAGCAGCTTAAACCAGTACAATGAGCAGTTCTTC. It is translated as CASSLNQYNEQFF.

This chain joins TRBV7-2 and TRBJ2-4; 15 nucleotides align to TRBD2. CDR1 SGHTA and CDR2 FQGNSA come from the germline V gene. V shed 1 base, J shed 6 bases, and the junction held 7 bases outside the gene matches. This CDR3 comprises 18 residues. This CDR3 is CASSLGGTSGGRRNIQYF. DNA for the CDR3: TGTGCCAGCAGCTTAGGGGGGACTAGCGGGGGGCGGAGAAACATTCAGTACTTC.

The J gene is TRBJ2-7, the V gene TRBV18, with 10 bases lining up with TRBD1. Unmatched junction bases numbered 5, after V lost 1 base and J lost 2 bases. The CDR3 runs to 16 residues. Germline CDR1 is KGHSH and CDR2 is LQKENI. DNA of the CDR3: TGTGCCAGCTCACCACTCCCCGGGACAGGGGCCTACGAGCAGTACTTC. As protein: CASSPLPGTGAYEQYF.